Presented here are 12 T cell receptor beta chains from one specimen sequenced in a study of cytomegalovirus exposure and HLA in healthy donors. PCR was performed using 60 Vbeta and 13 Jbeta primers. The repertoire was sequenced with immunoSEQ multiplex PCR; TCRdb's copy has only in-frame clones and lacks some. The sample has fewer than 250,000 clones, about 80% seen once. The sequencing input was PBMCs. The receptors originated from a middle-aged woman in good health and CMV-seronegative.

The chain is built from TRBV6-5 and TRBJ1-1; tentative D call: TRBD1 (6 bases). Germline V gene lookup returns CDR1 MNHEY and CDR2 SVGAGI. V lost 7 bases and J 4 bases, leaving 16 bases between the germline ends. The CDR3 length is 14 residues. CDR3: CASTHFTDSTEAFF. The DNA for the CDR3 is TGTGCCAGCACCCATTTTACGGACAGCACTGAAGCTTTCTTT.

The chain couples TRBV4-1 to TRBJ1-6; 8 bases are shared with TRBD1. This CDR3 is built from 15 residues. The V and J ends lost 2 bases and 12 bases, in that order; junction bases with no gene match: 9. Germline V gene data show CDR1 as MGHRA and CDR2 as YSYEKL. CDR3 sequence reads: CASSQSDGQGLPLHF. The CDR3 DNA is TGCGCCAGCAGCCAAAGCGACGGACAGGGTTTACCCCTCCACTTT.

The V call is TRBV6-1, the J call TRBJ2-1; D call uncertain. V lost 5 bases and J 8 bases, leaving 13 bases between the germline ends. Germline values: CDR1 MNHNS, CDR2 SASEGT. There are 13 residues in the CDR3. CDR3 coding DNA: TGTGCCAGCAGTACGTTTCGGCAGGATGAGCAGTTCTTC. Protein: CASSTFRQDEQFF.

The V and J genes are TRBV4-3 and TRBJ2-7; a possible D gene is TRBD2 (6 bases). Germline lookup yields CDR1 LGHNA and CDR2 YSLEER. V lost 7 bases, J lost 6 bases, and 22 bases lay in between. The CDR3 contains 15 residues. This CDR3 reads CASKIPPLLAVEQYV. CDR3 nucleotide sequence: TGCGCCAGCAAGATCCCCCCCCTACTAGCAGTCGAGCAGTACGTC.

This clone was detected only a few times. The CDR3 here is CYSGGAGEQYV. In DNA, the CDR3 is TGCTACTCAGGGGGCGCGGGGGAGCAGTACGTC. V gene TRBV28 combines with J gene TRBJ2-7, with 8 bases lining up with TRBD1. The germline gives CDR1 MDHEN, CDR2 SYDVKM. The CDR3 has 11 residues.

V and J are TRBV29-1 and TRBJ2-2; 12 bases map to TRBD1. CDR1 is SQVTM, CDR2 ANQGSEA, per germline. V lost 4 bases and J lost 5; bases outside the gene matches: 2. The length of the CDR3 is 14 residues. CDR3 residues: CSVAGQGATGELFF. The CDR3, as DNA: TGCAGCGTTGCGGGACAGGGGGCAACCGGGGAGCTGTTTTTT.

Sample share makes this clone medium-sized. The chain links TRBV5-5 to TRBJ1-2, with 7 nucleotides matching TRBD1. After removal of 1 base from V and 3 bases from J, the junction contained 0 bases not matched to a gene. The CDR3 is 13 amino acids. The germline gives CDR1 SGHKS, CDR2 YYEKEE (reference sequence). The CDR3 sequence: CASSLTGDYGYTF. The CDR3 DNA reads as TGTGCCAGCAGCTTGACAGGGGACTATGGCTACACCTTC.

The chain joins TRBV7-2 to TRBJ2-5; 10 bases are a match to TRBD2. With 5 bases clipped from V and 4 bases from J, the junction kept 4 bases outside the gene matches. Germline V lookup: CDR1 SGHTA, CDR2 FQGNSA. The CDR3 sequence is 14 residues long. The CDR3 is CASSPWTSGETQYF. CDR3 sequence (DNA): TGTGCCAGCAGCCCGTGGACTAGCGGAGAGACCCAGTACTTC. Full variable domain (rest looked up from reference TRBV7-2 and TRBJ2-5): GAGVSQSPSNKVTEKGKDVELRCDPISGHTALYWYRQSLGQGLEFLIYFQGNSAPDKSGLPSDRFSAERTGGSVSTLTIQRTQQEDSAVYLCASSPWTSGETQYFGPGTRLLVL.

This rearrangement joins TRBV10-3 to TRBJ1-2; 8 bases line up with TRBD1. CDR1 is ENHRY and CDR2 is SYGVKD in the germline V gene. The CDR3 totals 16 residues. V was pared by 3 bases and J by 4 bases, with 10 bases of the junction left unmatched. The CDR3 bases are TGTGCCATCAGTGACCCTGACAGGGGCAAGAGCTATGGCTACACCTTC. It codes for CAISDPDRGKSYGYTF.

This clone was counted between two and nine times. This chain links TRBV9 with TRBJ1-3, with no clear D. There are 15 residues in the CDR3. Trimming shortened V by 4 bases and J by 0 bases, and 11 bases separated the two germline ends. Germline CDR1 reads SGDLS; CDR2 reads YYNGEE. The CDR3 protein is CASSPPRSSGNTIYF. The CDR3, as DNA: TGTGCCAGCAGCCCCCCGCGTAGCTCTGGAAACACCATATATTTT. The full variable domain, completed using reference TRBV9 and TRBJ1-3, is DSGVTQTPKHLITATGQRVTLRCSPRSGDLSVYWYQQSLDQGLQFLIQYYNGEERAKGNILERFSAQQFPDLHSELNLSSLELGDSALYFCASSPPRSSGNTIYFGEGSWLTVV.

This clone has only a few counts. V gene TRBV29-1 combines with J gene TRBJ1-1; D may be TRBD1 (6 bases). Trimming removed 3 bases from V and 4 bases from J, with 15 bases in between. The CDR3 extends over 14 amino acids. CDR1 is SQVTM, CDR2 ANQGSEA, per germline. CDR3 region: CSVELGGRGTEAFF. The DNA for the CDR3 is TGCAGCGTTGAGTTAGGGGGTCGGGGCACTGAAGCTTTCTTT.

The chain couples TRBV5-6 to TRBJ1-2, with D maybe TRBD1 (6 bases). This CDR3 is built from 14 residues. Germline V gene sequence: CDR1 SGHDT, CDR2 YYEEEE. Trimming cost V 5 bases and J 8 bases, with 19 bases left between them. The CDR3 loop is CASRQGGALGGYTF. CDR3 DNA: TGTGCCAGCAGGCAAGGGGGGGCCTTAGGGGGCTACACCTTC.